The 10 T cell receptor beta chains presented below share a single source sample, sequenced in a study of blood T cell repertoires in COVID-19. The protocol was immunoSEQ multiplex PCR, while the TCRdb copy is restricted to in-frame clones and leaves out a portion. The sample contains roughly 350,000 clones, around 85% of which appear only once. Material: peripheral blood. The receptors come from a young woman with acute or convalescent COVID-19.

There are a few counts of this clone. The V gene is TRBV19, the J gene TRBJ1-2, with D perhaps matching TRBD1 (6 bases). V was cut by 7 bases and J by 2 bases, with 8 bases left in between. The germline gives CDR1 LNHDA, CDR2 SQIVND (reference sequence). The CDR3 loop spans 12 amino acids. The CDR3 sequence is CASKGENYGYTF. The CDR3 coding sequence is TGTGCCAGTAAGGGGGAGAACTATGGCTACACCTTC.

At least ten counts were recorded for this clone. The chain has TRBV11-2 and TRBJ1-5, with 11 positions matching TRBD1. The trim removed 4 bases at V and 6 bases at J, leaving 2 bases unmatched. CDR1 and CDR2 (germline): SGHAT, FQNNGV. The CDR3 contains 14 residues. The DNA for the CDR3 is TGTGCCAGCAGCTCCGGGACAGGGGGTCAGCCCCAGCATTTT. This translates into CASSSGTGGQPQHF.

In DNA form, the CDR3 reads TGTGCCAGCAGCCCCCAGACTAGCGGCAGCCAAGAGACCCAGTACTTC. Amino acid sequence: CASSPQTSGSQETQYF. The chain employs TRBV7-3 and TRBJ2-5; 9 bases line up with TRBD2. The CDR3 is 16 residues long. The V segment lost 5 bases and the J segment 1 base; nucleotides outside the gene matches: 8. Germline CDR1 SGHTA, CDR2 FQGTGA.

With regard to this clone: In the same sample, other DNA sequences code for this CDR3. The chain couples TRBV19 to TRBJ1-2; no reliable D call. The germline V gene has CDR1 LNHDA and CDR2 SQIVND (reference sequence). The V end was cut by 0 bases, the J end by 3 bases, with 5 bases between. This CDR3 has 13 amino acids. The CDR3 here is CASSIDPDYGYTF. In nucleotides, the CDR3 is TGTGCCAGTAGTATAGACCCTGACTATGGCTACACCTTC.

This chain joins TRBV14 and TRBJ2-1, with D maybe TRBD2 (7 bases). The V end was cut by 0 bases, the J end by 8 bases, with 17 bases between. The CDR3 has 16 amino acids. In germline, CDR1 is SGHDN, CDR2 FVKESK. This CDR3 is CASSQDRGGTHHEQFF. CDR3 nucleotides: TGTGCCAGCAGCCAAGATAGGGGGGGCACCCATCATGAGCAGTTCTTC.

The CDR3 coding sequence is TGTGCCAGCAGCTGGCGGGCGTACGAGCAGTACTTC. Protein: CASSWRAYEQYF. This sequence joins TRBV5-8 and TRBJ2-7, with D possibly being TRBD2 (5 bases). Germline loops: CDR1 SGHTS, CDR2 YDEGEE. This CDR3 has 12 residues. The V end was cut by 3 bases, the J end by 4 bases, with 8 bases between. The full variable domain, in which reference TRBV5-8 and TRBJ2-7 provide the parts outside the CDR3, is EAGVTQSPTHLIKTRGQQATLRCSPISGHTSVYWYQQALGLGLQFLLWYDEGEERNRGNFPPRFSGRQFPNYSSELNVNALELEDSALYLCASSWRAYEQYFGPGTRLTVT.

The J gene is TRBJ2-5, the V gene TRBV5-6; 11 nucleotides match TRBD2. Germline V gives CDR1 SGHDT, CDR2 YYEEEE. CDR3 length: 16 residues. V shed 4 bases and J 2 bases; nucleotides not matched to a gene: 7. The CDR3 DNA sequence: TGTGCCAGCAGCCCAATTAGCGGGAGGGGGCAAGAGACCCAGTACTTC. Its protein is CASSPISGRGQETQYF.

This chain joins TRBV28 and TRBJ2-1; TRBD1 aligns across 7 bases. V lost 10 bases and J lost 4; bases outside the gene matches: 7. Per the germline V gene, CDR1 is MDHEN and CDR2 is SYDVKM. The CDR3 sequence is 13 residues long. This chain's CDR3 is CATIRDSYNEQFF. CDR3 nucleotide sequence: TGTGCCACCATCAGGGACAGTTACAATGAGCAGTTCTTC.

With respect to this clone: Other DNA sequences in this specimen translate into the identical CDR3. This chain uses TRBV9 with TRBJ2-3; D is unclear. The CDR3 is 15 amino acids. Germline V lookup: CDR1 SGDLS, CDR2 YYNGEE. V lost 3 bases to trimming and J lost 0 bases, with 11 bases between them. DNA for the CDR3: TGTGCCAGCAGCGGTTCCGGTACGAGCACAGATACGCAGTATTTT. The encoded protein is CASSGSGTSTDTQYF.

The chain couples TRBV3-1 (or the pseudogene TRBV3-2) to TRBJ1-1; 9 bases fit TRBD1. The CDR3 is 15 residues long. Germline assignment: CDR1 LGHDT and CDR2 YNNKEL (reference sequence). V dropped 4 bases and J dropped 5; count of bases not matched to a gene: 8. This CDR3 is CASSLGDRERTEAFF. CDR3 in DNA: TGTGCCAGCAGCCTGGGGGACAGGGAGAGAACTGAAGCTTTCTTT.